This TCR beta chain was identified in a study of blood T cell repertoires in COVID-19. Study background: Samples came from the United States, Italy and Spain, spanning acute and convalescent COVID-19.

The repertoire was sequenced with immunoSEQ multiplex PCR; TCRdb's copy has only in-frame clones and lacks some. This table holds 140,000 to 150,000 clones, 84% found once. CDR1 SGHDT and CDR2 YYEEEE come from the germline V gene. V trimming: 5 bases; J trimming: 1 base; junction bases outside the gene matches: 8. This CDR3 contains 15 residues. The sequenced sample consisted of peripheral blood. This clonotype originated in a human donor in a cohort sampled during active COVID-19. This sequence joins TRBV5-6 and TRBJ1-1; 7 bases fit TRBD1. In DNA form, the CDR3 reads TGTGCCAGCAGTGGAGTGCGACAGGGGAACACTGAAGCTTTCTTT. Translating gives CASSGVRQGNTEAFF.